This TCR beta chain is drawn from a study of resident and recirculating memory T cells in vitiligo. In the study overall: Each patient gave two lesional and two nonlesional epidermal shave biopsies, plus PBMCs. Regarding the study as a whole: Vitiligo lesions lacked a unique dominant clone, and clonality varied.

The V gene's germline CDR1 is SGDLS and CDR2 YYNGEE. The CDR3 consists of 14 residues. V lost 6 bases, J lost 2 bases, and 14 bases lay in between. In the case of this clone: Its antigen is as yet unknown.

Only in-frame clones appear in the TCRdb table, and some are missing; sequencing was by immunoSEQ multiplex PCR. The sample shows tens of thousands of clones, about 90% of them seen only once. No vitiligo treatment was given during the prior three months. The sequencing sample was made of blood. This receptor was obtained from a male donor with vitiligo. J is TRBJ1-2 and V is TRBV9; no reliable D call. The CDR3 is CASTQWAGNYGYTF. The CDR3 DNA reads as TGTGCCAGCACCCAGTGGGCAGGCAACTATGGCTACACCTTC.